The present T cell receptor beta chain was sequenced within a study of OX40 agonist ivuxolimab in advanced cancers. Background on the whole study: The costimulatory receptor OX40 (CD134) was targeted by ivuxolimab, a fully human IgG2 agonistic monoclonal antibody. Of the roughly 51 patients in dose escalation, some 20 had hepatocellular carcinoma, about 15 had melanoma, 9 had renal cell carcinoma and 9 had head and neck cancer. The paper reports the monotherapy dose-escalation portion (N of about 51 patients) of the phase I ivuxolimab trial. Three dose-escalation patients achieved partial responses, one with hepatocellular carcinoma and two with cutaneous melanoma. A male proportion of roughly 85% and a mean age of approximately 62 years, ranging from about 20 to 85, were recorded for the dose-escalation cohort. Patients were allowed to have had prior anti-PD-1, anti-PD-L1 or anti-CTLA-4 therapy, and 40% of the dose-escalation patients had been treated with checkpoint inhibitors. The point of sequencing TCRbeta in the periphery was to test whether ivuxolimab changed TCR sequence diversity and drove clonal T-cell expansion. Intravenous ivuxolimab was administered to patients every 2 weeks at six dose levels: 0.01, 0.1, 0.3, 1.5, 3 and 10 mg/kg. What the authors observed across the whole study: Antigen specificity was not determined for the clonally expanded peripheral T cells. After ivuxolimab, more expanded clones were found on average in CD8+ T cells than in CD4+ T cells. At doses of 0.1 to 3.0 mg/kg, clonal expansion of both CD4+ and CD8+ blood T cells was observed from baseline to week 6. In the 0.1-3.0 mg/kg groups, partial responders were among the patients with the lowest normalized peripheral clonal expansion, particularly in CD8+ T cells. Low levels of normalized T-cell clonal expansion were also seen in some patients who did not respond.

The cysteine opens and the phenylalanine closes a CDR3 of 16 amino acids. The DNA shown is the 48-base CDR3, in frame from base 1. Via the germline V gene, CDR1 is LGHNA and CDR2 YNFKEQ. V loses 3 bases at its end and J loses 5 bases; junction bases beyond the gene matches: 11. Details on this clone: Its antigen is unknown. No base-level quality is on record; no much larger clone is a single base apart.

The trial excluded patients who had a history of autoimmune disease or were on systemic immunosuppression. In every dose cohort, peripheral blood was drawn for TCR sequencing at baseline, cycle 4 day 1, and cycle 7 day 1. Samples came from an open-label, multicenter, first-in-human phase I dose-escalation trial of ivuxolimab. Adults with locally advanced or metastatic melanoma, renal cell carcinoma, hepatocellular carcinoma or head and neck squamous cell carcinoma were enrolled in the trial. Before TCR sequencing, CD4+ T cells and CD8+ T cells from peripheral blood were sorted into separate populations. Genomic DNA was extracted from sorted cells for sequencing of the TCRbeta CDR3 region. TCRbeta CDR3 regions were sequenced using the immunoSEQ Assay. TCRdb took over this immuneACCESS table, retaining in-frame rearrangements with V and J assigned. Such tables are incomplete; in checked studies, under half of the missing clones stem from an unresolved V gene, and the remainder is unexplained. This sample is represented by roughly 40,000 clones; around 89% of them were singletons. Of the sample, about 17% is held by the ten largest clones.

Recombination connected TRBV4-2 to TRBJ2-3; the junction holds 7 bases that match TRBD2. The TCR originated in an adult with an advanced solid tumor such as melanoma, head and neck, liver or kidney cancer. This material consisted of CD4+ or CD8+ T cells sorted from blood, taken in a trial of the OX40 agonist ivuxolimab. The nucleotides are TGTGCCAGCAGCCACCAGAGCGGGGAGGGCGGAGATACGCAGTATTTT. Its translation is CASSHQSGEGGDTQYF.